This TCR beta chain was recorded in a study of shared clonotypes between healthy human individuals. The CDR3 is 16 amino acids. J lost 2 bases, V lost 5 bases, and 9 bases had no gene match. The germline CDR1 and CDR2 sequences are MNHEY and SVGAGI. Naive CD8 cells lacked CD45RO and underwent positive selection for CCR7, leaving out terminally differentiated effector memory CD45RA+ cells. Across several immunoSEQ plates, the genomic DNA of each subset was split evenly. Methods used by the authors: ImmunoSEQ yielded junction-only sequences lacking quality scores, so filtering differed. Clones were read by immunoSEQ multiplex PCR, and TCRdb kept only the in-frame ones, dropping some. The V and J calls and clone size are taken from that table; D and trimming were inferred from the DNA. The table has roughly 2,000,000 clones, approximately 92% seen once; the top ten hold more than 1.5%.

The chain recombines TRBV6-5 with TRBJ2-1, with TRBD1 identical over 7 bases. This TCR was recovered from a man younger than 30 in good health. Some clones in this sample may be carry-over from other donors' samples. Sequencing was done on a sample of naive CD8+ T cells from PBMCs. CDR3 bases: TGTGCCAGCAGTCACTACAGGGGACCCCCCTACAATGAGCAGTTCTTC. It yields the protein CASSHYRGPPYNEQFF.